The 4 T cell receptor beta chains reported below all come from one sample, sequenced in a study of chemoradiotherapy in HPV16-positive cancers. Only in-frame clones appear in the TCRdb table, and some are missing; sequencing was by immunoSEQ multiplex PCR. Found here are 8,500 to 14,000 clones, roughly nine tenths of them singletons; the top ten hold under 2%. The source material was blood, sampled from a patient who underwent chemoradiotherapy. These receptors were collected from a human donor with HPV-associated anogenital cancer.

The count of this clone is one. The V call is TRBV20-1, the J call TRBJ2-7; D is unresolved. Trimming pared 0 bases from V and 6 bases from J, leaving 6 bases between. The CDR3 is 11 amino acids. Germline-derived CDR1 and CDR2 are DFQATT and SNEGSKA (reference sequence). The CDR3 nucleotides are TGCAGTGCTAGAGATGCGCCCGAGCAGTACTTC. Its protein product is CSARDAPEQYF.

The J gene is TRBJ2-1, the V gene TRBV27; D call uncertain. The germline V and J ends were trimmed by 1 base and 8 bases, with 12 bases remaining between them. The germline V gene has CDR1 MNHEY and CDR2 SMNVEV (reference sequence). There are 14 residues in the CDR3. CDR3: CASSLLSLGDEQFF. The DNA for the CDR3 is TGTGCCAGCAGTTTATTGTCCCTTGGGGATGAGCAGTTCTTC.

In its sample, this clone was seen once. This chain connects TRBV19 to TRBJ1-6, with D possibly matching TRBD1 (6 bases). This CDR3 comprises 11 residues. V was clipped by 10 bases and J by 10 bases, with 11 bases between them. Looked up from germline, CDR1 is LNHDA and CDR2 is SQIVND (reference sequence). CDR3 bases: TGTGCCACCGGGACATTCTCACCCCTCCACTTT. Translation gives CATGTFSPLHF.

J is TRBJ2-7 and V is TRBV28; maybe TRBD2 (6 bases). V lost 5 bases and J 3 bases, leaving 17 bases between the germline ends. CDR3 length equals 15 residues. The germline V gene encodes CDR1 MDHEN and CDR2 SYDVKM. CDR3 residues: CASSPGTDYNYEQYF. CDR3 in DNA: TGTGCCAGCAGTCCTGGGACGGACTACAACTACGAGCAGTACTTC.